A single sample is the source of the 24 T cell receptor beta chains below, sequenced in a study of blood T cell repertoires in COVID-19. The repertoire was sequenced with immunoSEQ multiplex PCR; TCRdb's copy has only in-frame clones and lacks some. The sample lists 70,000 or so clones; more than 75% were seen once. Specimen: peripheral blood. These TCRs come from a woman older than 75 with active or convalescent COVID-19.

The gene calls are TRBV3-1 (or the pseudogene TRBV3-2) and TRBJ1-2; possible D gene TRBD1, 6 bases. Germline lookup yields CDR1 LGHDT and CDR2 YNNKEL (reference sequence). Trimming cost V 1 base and J 8 bases, with 14 bases left between them. The CDR3 extends over 14 amino acids. Written as DNA, the CDR3 is TGTGCCAGCAGCCAAGGGACAGACCTTCCAGGCTACACCTTC. Residues: CASSQGTDLPGYTF.

V usage is TRBV7-3 and J usage is TRBJ2-3, with 12 bases that match TRBD2. Trimming cost V 4 bases and J 8 bases; bases outside gene matches: 7. CDR1 is SGHTA and CDR2 is FQGTGA in the germline V gene. This CDR3 comprises 15 residues. The CDR3 DNA follows: TGTGCCAGCAGCTCGACTAGCGGGGGAGCCGGTACGCAGTATTTT. This gives the protein CASSSTSGGAGTQYF. Full variable domain (missing parts from reference TRBV7-3 and TRBJ2-3): GAGVSQTPSNKVTEKGKYVELRCDPISGHTALYWYRQSLGQGPEFLIYFQGTGAADDSGLPNDRFFAVRPEGSVSTLKIQRTERGDSAVYLCASSSTSGGAGTQYFGPGTRLTVL.

This clone has more than one count but fewer than ten. The genes are TRBV10-3 and TRBJ1-1; TRBD1 matches at 9 bases. This CDR3 has 15 residues. CDR1 is ENHRY and CDR2 is SYGVKD in the germline V gene. V lost 5 bases and J lost 3; bases outside the gene matches: 7. CDR3 in amino acids: CAISNIQGADTEAFF. CDR3 nucleotides: TGTGCCATCAGTAACATACAGGGGGCGGACACTGAAGCTTTCTTT.

Comment on this clone: Within the sample, other DNA sequences also encode this same CDR3. The chain carries TRBV6-2 or TRBV6-3 and TRBJ1-1; the match to TRBD1 covers 8 bases. V was pared by 5 bases and J by 3 bases, with 11 bases of the junction left unmatched. Germline V lookup: CDR1 MNHEY, CDR2 SVGEGT. The CDR3 contains 16 residues. The CDR3 region has the DNA TGTGCCAGCAGTGACAGGGGCGGGGGACCCGACACTGAAGCTTTCTTT. It yields the protein CASSDRGGGPDTEAFF.

The chain combines TRBV11-3 with TRBJ2-1; TRBD2 is a possible D gene (5 bases). The CDR3 extends over 12 amino acids. Deletions cut 1 base from V and 8 bases from J, with 6 bases between. Per germline, CDR1 SGHNT and CDR2 YENEEA. Here the CDR3 DNA reads TGTGCCAGCAGCTTAGTCGGGGATGAGCAGTTCTTC. It translates to CASSLVGDEQFF.

The chain combines TRBV7-6 with TRBJ2-7; 9 positions match TRBD1. The germline CDR1 and CDR2 sequences are SGHVS and FNYEAQ. Trimming at V came to 5 bases and at J to 0 bases, leaving 5 bases not matched to a gene. The CDR3 extends over 15 amino acids. The CDR3 here is CASSPGTGSSYEQYF. The CDR3 nucleotides read TGTGCCAGCAGCCCGGGGACAGGGAGCTCCTACGAGCAGTACTTC.

This rearrangement joins TRBV28 to TRBJ1-2; 8 bases agree with TRBD1. The trim removed 3 bases at V and 4 bases at J, leaving 7 bases unmatched. The CDR3 consists of 15 residues. Germline assignment: CDR1 MDHEN and CDR2 SYDVKM. The CDR3 DNA reads as TGTGCCAGCAGTTTGGACAGGGTGGAGGTCTATGGCTACACCTTC. Translated: CASSLDRVEVYGYTF.

The chain couples TRBV7-2 to TRBJ1-2, with D maybe TRBD1 (6 bases). The CDR3 runs to 14 residues. Deletions cut 0 bases from V and 5 bases from J, with 10 bases between. CDR1 and CDR2 (germline): SGHTA, FQGNSA. The CDR3 protein is CASSLAQGRYGYTF. The CDR3 DNA is TGTGCCAGCAGCTTAGCGCAGGGGCGGTATGGCTACACCTTC.

This clone was found a few times. This chain uses TRBV7-2 with TRBJ1-1; D remains unclear. V lost 2 bases and J lost 1, with 8 bases in between. Germline CDR1 is SGHTA and CDR2 is FQGNSA. There are 14 residues in the CDR3. The CDR3 reads CASSLFPENTEAFF. The CDR3 DNA sequence: TGTGCCAGCAGCTTATTCCCAGAGAACACTGAAGCTTTCTTT.

The chain is built from TRBV7-8 and TRBJ1-2; tentative D call: TRBD1 (5 bases). The CDR3 loop spans 13 amino acids. V dropped 3 bases and J dropped 8 bases, with 13 bases sitting between them. CDR1 is SGHVS, CDR2 FQNEAQ, per germline. CDR3 bases: TGTGCCAGCAGCTTTGGGGGGACTGACGGCTACACCTTC. Protein sequence: CASSFGGTDGYTF. Variable domain in full (rest from reference TRBV7-8 and TRBJ1-2): GAGVSQSPRYKVAKRGQDVALRCDPISGHVSLFWYQQALGQGPEFLTYFQNEAQLDKSGLPSDRFFAERPEGSVSTLKIQRTQQEDSAVYLCASSFGGTDGYTFGSGTRLTVV.

This rearrangement joins TRBV9 to TRBJ2-2, with 7 bases identical to TRBD1. Trimming cost V 3 bases and J 5 bases; bases outside gene matches: 4. Per the germline V gene, CDR1 is SGDLS and CDR2 is YYNGEE. CDR3 size: 14 residues. The CDR3 region is CASSDTGQTGELFF. In nucleotides, the CDR3 is TGTGCCAGCAGCGACACGGGACAGACCGGGGAGCTGTTTTTT. The entire variable domain, with the rest obtained from reference TRBV9 and TRBJ2-2, is as follows: DSGVTQTPKHLITATGQRVTLRCSPRSGDLSVYWYQQSLDQGLQFLIQYYNGEERAKGNILERFSAQQFPDLHSELNLSSLELGDSALYFCASSDTGQTGELFFGEGSRLTVL.

This chain connects TRBV4-3 to TRBJ2-2, with 11 nucleotides matching TRBD1. This CDR3 contains 19 residues. Germline values: CDR1 LGHNA, CDR2 YSLEER. The V segment lost 1 base and the J segment 7 bases; nucleotides outside the gene matches: 14. The CDR3 DNA reads TGCGCCAGCAGCCAAGCCCCAGGACAGGGGGCGGGATATGGCGGGGAGCTGTTTTTT. Translating it yields CASSQAPGQGAGYGGELFF.

DNA for the CDR3: TGTGCCTGGAAGGGGGGCACAGATACGCAGTATTTT. Its protein is CAWKGGTDTQYF. The chain employs TRBV30 and TRBJ2-3, with D maybe TRBD1 (6 bases). Trimming pared 4 bases from V and 1 base from J, leaving 6 bases between. CDR1 and CDR2 from the germline V gene are GTSNPN and SVGIG (reference sequence). This CDR3 contains 12 residues.

The chain combines TRBV4-3 with TRBJ2-4; D possibly corresponds to TRBD1 (7 bases). Trimming cost V 0 bases and J 4 bases, with 13 bases left between them. This CDR3 contains 16 residues. Looked up from germline, CDR1 is LGHNA and CDR2 is YSLEER. The CDR3 loop reads CASSQDRQGGKNIQYF. The CDR3 DNA follows: TGCGCCAGCAGCCAAGATAGGCAGGGGGGTAAAAACATTCAGTACTTC.

The V call is TRBV24-1, the J call TRBJ1-2; D ambiguous. Germline V gene sequence: CDR1 KGHDR, CDR2 SFDVKD. This CDR3 spans 15 amino acids. Trimming took off 12 bases at V and 6 bases at J, with 25 bases between the two ends. This CDR3 is CAPCSSRQPHHGYTF. CDR3 sequence (DNA): TGTGCCCCGTGCTCCTCGCGGCAGCCTCATCATGGCTACACCTTC.

This clone has a handful of counts. The gene calls are TRBV5-1 and TRBJ2-7; the match to TRBD2 covers 8 bases. CDR3 length: 15 amino acids. Germline loops: CDR1 SGHRS, CDR2 YFSETQ. The trim removed 0 bases at V and 1 base at J, leaving 3 bases unmatched. Written as DNA, the CDR3 is TGCGCCAGCAGCTTGGATCCGGGGGGGTCCTACGAGCAGTACTTC. This translates into CASSLDPGGSYEQYF.

CDR3 amino acids: CASELRVSTDTQYF. For the CDR3, the DNA is TGTGCCAGCGAACTCAGGGTTAGCACAGATACGCAGTATTTT. V and J are TRBV7-2 and TRBJ2-3, with D maybe TRBD1 (5 bases). Germline-derived CDR1 and CDR2 are SGHTA and FQGNSA. There are 14 residues in the CDR3. Trimming removed 8 bases at V and 0 bases at J, with 12 bases between. The full variable domain, with the rest looked up from reference TRBV7-2 and TRBJ2-3, is GAGVSQSPSNKVTEKGKDVELRCDPISGHTALYWYRQSLGQGLEFLIYFQGNSAPDKSGLPSDRFSAERTGGSVSTLTIQRTQQEDSAVYLCASELRVSTDTQYFGPGTRLTVL.

The chain has TRBV6-4 and TRBJ2-3, with D perhaps matching TRBD2 (5 bases). Germline V gene lookup returns CDR1 MRHNA and CDR2 SNTAGT. V was pared by 2 bases and J by 3 bases, with 9 bases between. The CDR3 consists of 14 residues. CDR3 residues: CASSDQPGTDTQYF. CDR3 nucleotides: TGTGCCAGCAGTGACCAGCCGGGGACAGATACGCAGTATTTT.

The chain recombines TRBV18 with TRBJ2-5; 7 bases map to TRBD2. There are 16 residues in the CDR3. The germline V gene encodes CDR1 KGHSH and CDR2 LQKENI. With 5 bases clipped from V and 2 bases from J, the junction kept 11 bases outside the gene matches. The CDR3 coding sequence is TGTGCCAGCTCATTCTCTAGCGGTTCCCTACAAGAGACCCAGTACTTC. Its translation: CASSFSSGSLQETQYF.

This chain's CDR3 is CASSLDWTGSPYGYTF. The CDR3 bases are TGTGCCAGCAGCTTGGATTGGACAGGGAGCCCCTATGGCTACACCTTC. The rearrangement links TRBV5-5 to TRBJ1-2; 8 bases are shared with TRBD1. The CDR3 is made up of 16 amino acids. The junction had 8 bases not matched to a gene; V was cut back by 0 bases and J by 4 bases. The germline CDR1 and CDR2 sequences are SGHKS and YYEKEE (reference sequence).

The CDR3 sequence: CASSSRDPGIYGYTF. The CDR3, as DNA: TGTGCCAGCAGCTCCCGTGACCCCGGGATCTATGGCTACACCTTC. The chain couples TRBV28 to TRBJ1-2, with no clear D. From germline, CDR1 is MDHEN and CDR2 SYDVKM. Trimming pared 6 bases from V and 4 bases from J, leaving 18 bases between. This CDR3 is built from 15 residues.

This clone was recorded once. V usage is TRBV29-1 and J usage is TRBJ1-1; D not resolved. This CDR3 is 15 amino acids long. V gave up 2 bases and J gave up 0 bases, with 13 bases separating them. From germline, CDR1 is SQVTM and CDR2 ANQGSEA. CDR3 bases: TGCAGCGTTGAAAGGTCCCAGGCAATGAACACTGAAGCTTTCTTT. It is translated as CSVERSQAMNTEAFF.

This clone was seen a handful of times. The rearrangement links TRBV5-6 to TRBJ2-2; unclear D gene. The germline gives CDR1 SGHDT, CDR2 YYEEEE. Deletions cut 5 bases from V and 4 bases from J, with 9 bases between. The CDR3 spans 13 residues. The CDR3 DNA reads TGTGCCAGCAGTCTAATAGCCACCGGGGAGCTGTTTTTT. Translating gives CASSLIATGELFF.

This chain uses TRBV10-3 with TRBJ2-7; D is uncertain. V was shortened by 3 bases and J by 4 bases, with 16 bases between the two germline ends. The CDR3 consists of 15 residues. The germline CDR1 and CDR2 sequences are ENHRY and SYGVKD. The CDR3 nucleotides read TGTGCCATCAGTGATGCTCGAGAGAAAGATTACGAGCAGTACTTC. This translates into CAISDAREKDYEQYF.